This T cell receptor (beta chain) comes out of a study of T-cell memory formation after mild COVID-19. Whole-study context: Among the donors, TCR clusters were largely specific to each donor. Study observations and caveats: Researchers found some responding clones in pre-infection memory, a sign that cross-reactive memory joined. The main location of contracting CD4+ clones was CM and EM, and that of contracting CD8+ clones was EMRA.

In this sample, this clonotype turned up a few times. The antigen remains undetermined. TCRdb fed the 5' RACE reads into MiXCR, producing one record per CDR3 protein. The sample lists hundreds of thousands of distinct CDR3 sequences, roughly 25% seen once, with about 12% in the top ten. What was sequenced was PBMCs or a T cell subset sorted from them (not recorded which). This clonotype was obtained from an adult woman who had mild COVID-19 (a few samples of this study predate the infection). Cell type and time point are not known.

CDR3 nucleotide sequence: TGTGCCAGCAGTGTGATGTCGGGGGAGCAGTACTTC. Amino acids: CASSVMSGEQYF. The chain is built from TRBV25-1 and TRBJ2-7, with D perhaps matching TRBD2 (5 bases). The V gene lost 4 bases and the J gene lost 7 bases, with 11 bases spanning the gap. This CDR3 region has 12 residues. Germline values: CDR1 MGHDK, CDR2 SYGVNS.